Following are 25 T cell receptor beta chains from one sample sequenced in a study of cytomegalovirus exposure and HLA in healthy donors. PCR employed 60 Vbeta and 13 Jbeta primers. Here immunoSEQ multiplex PCR was the method, and the copy in TCRdb shows in-frame clones only, minus some. The table includes roughly 140,000 clones, around 80% detected once. Sequencing used PBMCs. The receptor source for this set is a man under 40 in good health and CMV-seropositive.

The genes are TRBV7-9 and TRBJ2-5; 10 bases agree with TRBD1. V was pared by 0 bases and J by 5 bases, with 3 bases of the junction left unmatched. The germline CDR1 and CDR2 sequences are SEHNR and FQNEAQ (reference sequence). The CDR3 contains 15 residues. The CDR3 loop reads CASSLAGTGEETQYF. Written as DNA, the CDR3 is TGTGCCAGCAGCTTAGCCGGGACAGGGGAGGAGACCCAGTACTTC.

The rearrangement joins TRBV29-1 to TRBJ2-1, with D possibly matching TRBD2 (6 bases). Trimming left V 3 bases short and J 1 base short, with 10 bases between. The germline gives CDR1 SQVTM, CDR2 ANQGSEA. The CDR3 runs 14 residues. CDR3 sequence: CSVDGGLSYNEQFF. As DNA, the CDR3 is TGCAGCGTTGACGGGGGTCTATCCTACAATGAGCAGTTCTTC.

Comments on this clone: Germline and junction disagree at one end, which may indicate a read error. V and J are TRBV30 and TRBJ2-4, with 10 bases matching TRBD2. In germline, CDR1 is GTSNPN, CDR2 SVGIG (reference sequence). The CDR3 has 15 residues. In nucleotides, the CDR3 is TGTGCCTGGAGCGGACTAGCGGAATCCAAAAACAGTCAGTACTTC. Its protein is CAWSGLAESKNSQYF.

This rearrangement joins TRBV19 to TRBJ1-5, with D tentatively TRBD1 (5 bases). Germline V gives CDR1 LNHDA, CDR2 SQIVND (reference sequence). This CDR3 contains 15 residues. Trimming took 3 bases from V and 0 from J, leaving 9 bases between them. The CDR3 DNA follows: TGTGCCAGTAGTATTACAGGCTATAGCAATCAGCCCCAGCATTTT. Its translation: CASSITGYSNQPQHF.

This rearrangement joins TRBV7-2 to TRBJ2-1; 9 bases align to TRBD2. The CDR3 loop spans 15 amino acids. CDR1 is SGHTA, CDR2 FQGNSA, per germline. Germline trimming cut 5 bases from V and 9 bases from J; bases unmatched to any gene: 11. Here the CDR3 reads CASSPQTGTSTEQFF. DNA of the CDR3: TGTGCCAGCAGCCCCCAAACCGGGACTAGCACTGAGCAGTTCTTC.

This clone was observed a single time. The chain combines TRBV10-2 with TRBJ2-5, with D possibly matching TRBD2 (6 bases). Trimming removed 6 bases at V and 1 base at J, with 12 bases between. The CDR3 has 14 residues. Germline V gene data show CDR1 as WSHSY and CDR2 as SAAADI. DNA for the CDR3: TGCGCCAGCAGGGATTCGGGACTCCAAGAGACCCAGTACTTC. It translates to CASRDSGLQETQYF.

V usage is TRBV28 and J usage is TRBJ1-2; D is unresolved. The CDR3 covers 15 residues. Trimming shortened V by 1 base and J by 3 bases, and 12 bases separated the two germline ends. CDR1 is MDHEN and CDR2 is SYDVKM in the germline V gene. The CDR3 DNA follows: TGTGCCAGCAGTTTATTGGTAGGACTCCACTATGGCTACACCTTC. The encoded protein is CASSLLVGLHYGYTF.

This clone has just a few counts. The J gene is TRBJ1-3, the V gene TRBV5-1, with D unresolved. The V and J ends lost 6 bases and 3 bases respectively, with 13 bases between them. The CDR3 runs to 14 residues. The germline CDR1 and CDR2 sequences are SGHRS and YFSETQ. CDR3 coding DNA: TGCGCCAGCAAGAAGGACTTTAATGGAAACACCATATATTTT. Protein sequence: CASKKDFNGNTIYF.

This rearrangement joins TRBV2 to TRBJ2-7, with TRBD2 identical over 10 bases. The germline V gene has CDR1 SNHLY and CDR2 FYNNEI. The CDR3 sequence is 15 residues long. With 5 bases clipped from V and 4 bases from J, the junction kept 8 bases outside the gene matches. CDR3 residues: CASSNTGTSAYEQYF. The DNA for the CDR3 is TGTGCCAGCAGTAATACCGGGACTAGCGCTTACGAGCAGTACTTC.

V usage is TRBV18 and J usage is TRBJ1-1; D is undetermined. The V gene's germline CDR1 is KGHSH and CDR2 LQKENI. CDR3 length: 14 amino acids. Trimming took 8 bases from V and 1 from J, leaving 14 bases between them. The CDR3 DNA reads as TGTGCCAGCACCCTCACCCAAGCGAACACTGAAGCTTTCTTT. Residues: CASTLTQANTEAFF.

The chain carries TRBV4-3 and TRBJ2-3; D gene ambiguous. The V gene lost 4 bases and the J gene lost 5 bases, with 10 bases spanning the gap. CDR1 and CDR2 from the germline V gene are LGHNA and YSLEER. The CDR3 covers 13 residues. DNA of the CDR3: TGCGCCAGCAGCCCCCAAGCTGAAGATACGCAGTATTTT. The encoded protein is CASSPQAEDTQYF.

The chain employs TRBV15 and TRBJ2-3, with D uncertain. This CDR3 contains 13 residues. Trimming removed 8 bases from V and 3 bases from J, with 12 bases in between. Per the germline V gene, CDR1 is LNHNV and CDR2 is YYDKDF (reference sequence). CDR3 sequence reads: CATSARVTDTQYF. The CDR3 DNA is TGTGCCACCTCTGCCCGGGTAACAGATACGCAGTATTTT.

This chain connects TRBV27 to TRBJ2-7, with D possibly TRBD2 on 7 matching bases. The CDR3 is made up of 15 amino acids. Germline V gives CDR1 MNHEY, CDR2 SMNVEV (reference sequence). V was cut by 3 bases and J by 2 bases, with 14 bases left in between. CDR3 DNA sequence: TGTGCCAGCAGTTTCGCCGGGGGGCATACCTACGAGCAGTACTTC. It encodes CASSFAGGHTYEQYF.

This chain joins TRBV4-3 and TRBJ2-1; D unclear. V was cut by 2 bases and J by 0 bases, with 8 bases left in between. The CDR3 spans 15 residues. CDR1 and CDR2 (germline): LGHNA, YSLEER. As DNA, the CDR3 is TGCGCCAGCAGCCAATTAGCCCTCTCCTACAATGAGCAGTTCTTC. Amino acids: CASSQLALSYNEQFF.

For this clone: At the DNA level, this CDR3 is encoded by other sequences in the same sample as well. CDR3 sequence: CASSLSVYGYTF. The CDR3 DNA reads TGTGCCAGCAGTTTATCGGTATATGGCTACACCTTC. The chain is built from TRBV28 and TRBJ1-2; D unresolved. In germline, CDR1 is MDHEN, CDR2 SYDVKM. The CDR3 spans 12 residues. V gave up 1 base and J gave up 5 bases, with 5 bases separating them.

The chain links TRBV7-2 to TRBJ1-2; 7 nucleotides match TRBD1. V shed 3 bases and J 8 bases; nucleotides not matched to a gene: 9. Germline values: CDR1 SGHTA, CDR2 FQGNSA. The CDR3 spans 14 residues. The CDR3 protein is CASSFTGAWGGYTF. In DNA, the CDR3 is TGTGCCAGCAGCTTCACAGGGGCCTGGGGCGGCTACACCTTC.

This clone was recorded only once. The chain couples TRBV27 to TRBJ2-1; D perhaps matches TRBD2 (5 bases). The germline CDR1 and CDR2 sequences are MNHEY and SMNVEV (reference sequence). Trimming removed 5 bases at V and 10 bases at J, with 9 bases between. The CDR3 is made up of 11 amino acids. The CDR3 DNA is TGTGCCAGCAGTATCCCGGGAGAGCAGTTCTTC. Protein sequence: CASSIPGEQFF.

The rearrangement links TRBV6-5 to TRBJ1-2; TRBD1 is a possible D gene (5 bases). Germline CDR1 MNHEY, CDR2 SVGAGI. The ends were cut back, 4 bases at V and 4 bases at J, with 19 bases in the middle. The CDR3 is 16 residues long. The DNA of the CDR3 is TGTGCCAGCAGTTCGGCCCGTTATACAGGACCCTATGGCTACACCTTC. This codes for CASSSARYTGPYGYTF.

The chain uses TRBV7-9 and TRBJ1-5; the D gene is possibly TRBD1 (5 bases). CDR3 length equals 14 residues. Germline CDR1 reads SEHNR; CDR2 reads FQNEAQ (reference sequence). With 5 bases removed from V and 0 bases from J, the gap between germline ends came to 8 bases. CDR3 nucleotides: TGTGCCAGCAGCGGGGGGTATAGCAATCAGCCCCAGCATTTT. Translation: CASSGGYSNQPQHF.

A word on this clone: Compared with germline, one end of the junction differs, possibly owing to a read error. This chain connects TRBV30 to TRBJ2-7; tentative D call: TRBD1 (6 bases). The CDR3 is 11 residues long. Germline V gene sequence: CDR1 GTSNPN, CDR2 SVGIG (reference sequence). The DNA of the CDR3 is TGTGCCTGGGCGAGGGGACATCTACAACGGTTC. Protein: CAWARGHLQRF.

The chain joins TRBV28 to TRBJ2-3; a weak D match, TRBD2 (5 bases). Germline V CDR1 and CDR2: MDHEN, SYDVKM. V was pared by 8 bases and J by 1 base, with 19 bases between. The length of the CDR3 is 16 residues. CDR3 sequence reads: CASSPIPRTGTDTQYF. CDR3 in DNA: TGTGCCAGCTCCCCGATCCCGCGGACTGGCACAGATACGCAGTATTTT.

V usage is TRBV11-2 and J usage is TRBJ2-5, with D perhaps TRBD1 (5 bases). The CDR3 is 15 amino acids. The germline gives CDR1 SGHAT, CDR2 FQNNGV. The V end lost 7 bases, the J end lost 11 bases, and 26 bases lay between the germline ends. Here the CDR3 reads CASILTGSGSLEQYF. The CDR3 DNA sequence: TGTGCCAGCATCCTAACTGGGTCAGGGTCCTTGGAGCAGTACTTC.

The rearrangement links TRBV27 to TRBJ1-4, with D hard to call. Looked up from germline, CDR1 is MNHEY and CDR2 is SMNVEV (reference sequence). This CDR3 has 14 residues. Trimming took 5 bases from V and 3 from J, leaving 10 bases between them. This CDR3 is CASSRGLANEKLFF. CDR3 DNA: TGTGCCAGCAGTCGCGGGTTAGCTAATGAAAAACTGTTTTTT. The complete variable domain, with remaining parts taken from reference TRBV27 and TRBJ1-4, reads EAQVTQNPRYLITVTGKKLTVTCSQNMNHEYMSWYRQDPGLGLRQIYYSMNVEVTDKGDVPEGYKVSRKEKRNFPLILESPSPNQTSLYFCASSRGLANEKLFFGSGTQLSVL.

The chain links TRBV13 to TRBJ2-1; no clear D gene. The CDR3 covers 12 residues. CDR1 PRHDT and CDR2 FYEKMQ come from the germline V gene (reference sequence). V shed 7 bases and J shed 10 bases, with 14 bases lying between them. CDR3 bases: TGTGCCAGCAATCAAAATGTCGGGGAGCAGTTCTTC. As protein: CASNQNVGEQFF.

J is TRBJ2-3 and V is TRBV27; D perhaps matches TRBD2 (6 bases). Germline V gene lookup returns CDR1 MNHEY and CDR2 SMNVEV (reference sequence). The ends were cut back, 5 bases at V and 2 bases at J, with 11 bases in the middle. The CDR3 covers 14 residues. CDR3 residues: CASSILLATDTQYF. In DNA, the CDR3 is TGTGCCAGCAGTATCCTACTAGCCACAGATACGCAGTATTTT.